A single sample is the source of the 12 T cell receptor beta chains below, sequenced in a study of blood T cell repertoires in COVID-19. Sequencing was performed with immunoSEQ multiplex PCR; in TCRdb, only in-frame clones are kept and a portion is missing. The data hold 150,000 to 200,000 clones, with approximately 86% observed a single time. The source material was peripheral blood. These receptors all stem from a man aged 45 to 65 with active or convalescent COVID-19.

The CDR3 reads CASSFSGTANTEAFF. The CDR3 DNA follows: TGTGCCAGCAGCTTCTCGGGGACAGCGAACACTGAAGCTTTCTTT. This chain connects TRBV5-5 to TRBJ1-1, with 7 nucleotides matching TRBD1. V lost 2 bases, J lost 1 base, and 5 bases stayed unmatched. Germline loops: CDR1 SGHKS, CDR2 YYEKEE (reference sequence). CDR3 length equals 15 residues.

This clone is a singleton in its sample. The J gene is TRBJ1-6, the V gene TRBV5-1, with 9 bases matching TRBD1. Germline V gene lookup returns CDR1 SGHRS and CDR2 YFSETQ. CDR3 size: 15 residues. J gave up 10 bases and V 7 bases, and 12 bases lay outside the gene matches. The CDR3 nucleotides are TGCGCCAGCGGAGAATCGACAGGGGGGGAGTCACCCCTCCACTTT. It codes for CASGESTGGESPLHF.

This clone came up many times. Other DNA sequences within the sample encode an identical CDR3. The chain uses TRBV19 and TRBJ1-5; possible D gene TRBD1, 6 bases. CDR1 and CDR2 from the germline V gene are LNHDA and SQIVND (reference sequence). Between the trimmed V and J ends, which lost 7 bases and 5 bases, there was a span of 21 bases. This CDR3 comprises 16 residues. This CDR3 is CASNQRGGSGDQPQHF. The CDR3 coding sequence is TGTGCCAGTAATCAAAGGGGGGGGAGCGGGGATCAGCCCCAGCATTTT. Full variable domain (rest looked up from reference TRBV19 and TRBJ1-5): DGGITQSPKYLFRKEGQNVTLSCEQNLNHDAMYWYRQDPGQGLRLIYYSQIVNDFQKGDIAEGYSVSREKKESFPLTVTSAQKNPTAFYLCASNQRGGSGDQPQHFGDGTRLSIL.

The rearrangement uses TRBV14 and TRBJ2-1; a possible D gene is TRBD2 (5 bases). The CDR3 has 15 amino acids. Trimming took 4 bases from V and 0 from J, leaving 10 bases between them. Germline V gene sequence: CDR1 SGHDN, CDR2 FVKESK. The CDR3 DNA is TGTGCCAGCAGCCCGAGGGTGAGCTCCTACAATGAGCAGTTCTTC. Translated: CASSPRVSSYNEQFF.

This clone was seen a single time. The J gene is TRBJ1-4, the V gene TRBV4-3; perhaps TRBD1 as D (5 bases). CDR3 length: 15 residues. With 1 base removed from V and 7 bases from J, the gap between germline ends came to 13 bases. Germline CDR1 is LGHNA and CDR2 is YSLEER. CDR3 nucleotides: TGCGCCAGCAGCCAAGGCGAGACGGGGGGTGAAAAACTGTTTTTT. Amino acid sequence: CASSQGETGGEKLFF.

The chain joins TRBV12-3 or TRBV12-4 to TRBJ1-2, with TRBD1 as a possible D gene (5 bases). CDR3 size: 12 residues. The V and J ends lost 3 bases and 14 bases respectively, with 16 bases between them. In DNA form, the CDR3 reads TGTGCCAGCAGTTTTCATGACAGAGCTGGGACCTTC. It translates to CASSFHDRAGTF.

The chain carries TRBV5-1 and TRBJ1-1, with D perhaps matching TRBD1 (5 bases). V dropped 0 bases and J dropped 1 base, with 10 bases sitting between them. The CDR3 extends over 15 amino acids. The V gene's germline CDR1 is SGHRS and CDR2 YFSETQ. CDR3: CASSLGVRGNTEAFF. The CDR3 DNA is TGCGCCAGCAGCTTGGGGGTTAGGGGGAACACTGAAGCTTTCTTT.

The chain joins TRBV7-2 to TRBJ1-6; weak D call: TRBD1 (5 bases). Germline loops: CDR1 SGHTA, CDR2 FQGNSA. The CDR3 extends over 13 amino acids. V lost 9 bases and J lost 3, with 9 bases in between. CDR3 DNA: TGTGCCAGTCGACAGCTCTATAATTCACCCCTCCACTTT. Translation: CASRQLYNSPLHF.

The chain is built from TRBV9 and TRBJ2-1, with 11 nucleotides matching TRBD2. This CDR3 spans 16 amino acids. CDR1 and CDR2 from the germline V gene are SGDLS and YYNGEE. With 2 bases clipped from V and 5 bases from J, the junction kept 6 bases outside the gene matches. As DNA, the CDR3 is TGTGCCAGCAGCGTGGCCCCTAGCGGGGGGAACAATGAGCAGTTCTTC. It encodes CASSVAPSGGNNEQFF.

V is TRBV10-1 and J is TRBJ2-7, with no clear D. This CDR3 contains 13 residues. Between the trimmed V and J ends, which lost 0 bases and 5 bases, there was a span of 8 bases. The germline V gene encodes CDR1 WNHNN and CDR2 SYGVQD (reference sequence). The CDR3 nucleotides read TGCGCCAGCAGTGAGTCGAGTGGAGACGAGCAGTACTTC. Translating gives CASSESSGDEQYF.

The chain employs TRBV6-5 and TRBJ1-2; 10 bases fit TRBD1. The CDR3 contains 15 residues. Trimming took 6 bases from V and 4 from J; bases not matched to a gene: 8. Germline V gene data show CDR1 as MNHEY and CDR2 as SVGAGI. CDR3 protein: CASSLGTGVGYGYTF. CDR3 nucleotides: TGTGCCAGCAGCCTGGGGACAGGGGTAGGCTATGGCTACACCTTC.

This sequence joins TRBV5-1 and TRBJ2-1, with D hard to call. Germline V CDR1 and CDR2: SGHRS, YFSETQ. Deletions cut 4 bases from V and 5 bases from J, with 16 bases between. The length of the CDR3 is 15 residues. The CDR3 DNA reads TGCGCCAGCAGCATCCACCAGGATTTAAACAATGAGCAGTTCTTC. Its translation: CASSIHQDLNNEQFF.